This T cell receptor (beta chain) is drawn from a study of vaccination and CD4 T cells after COVID-19. Study summary: Six males and four females, two of them Hispanic, were enrolled as convalescents. The study drew post-COVID samples a median around 92 days after diagnosis (range 35 to 161). General study points: In convalescent patients, a median 86.3% of post-vaccine SARS-CoV-2-reactive clones appeared only after vaccination.

This clonotype was seen a few times. Its antigen is currently unknown. V was pared by 1 base and J by 1 base, with 4 bases between. Germline V gene lookup returns CDR1 SGHTA and CDR2 FQGNSA. The CDR3 is 13 amino acids. TCRdb passed the PCR reads through MiXCR, listing each CDR3 protein once. Here the sample spans 25,000 to 30,000 distinct CDR3 sequences, around 50% being singletons. The time point denotes: late sampling 161 to 241 days after vaccination in three convalescent patients. Sequenced here: CD4+ T cells from blood, sampled about 7 months after SARS-CoV-2 vaccination. The J gene is TRBJ1-1, the V gene TRBV7-2, with no clear D. This TCR was recovered from a human donor who had recovered from COVID-19. This CDR3 reads CASSLVQNTEAFF. DNA for the CDR3: TGTGCCAGCAGCTTAGTGCAGAACACTGAAGCTTTCTTT.